The T cell receptor beta chain under discussion was sequenced for a study of blood T cells in healthy people across ages. A J-beta primer mix and a sample-barcoded 5' primer were used in a second PCR of about 7 to 12 cycles. The study obtained at least 3 million CDR3-containing paired-end reads from every sample. TCRdb itself ran the 5' RACE reads through MiXCR, one entry per CDR3 protein. This table holds some 370,000 distinct CDR3 sequences, over 45% found once. Per germline, CDR1 SGHTA and CDR2 FQGNSA. J gave up 7 bases and V 7 bases, and 9 bases lay outside the gene matches. The CDR3 is 15 amino acids.

V and J are TRBV7-2 and TRBJ1-6; 8 bases are a match to TRBD1. What was sequenced was blood. This receptor was taken from a man aged 55-75 years in good health. This chain's CDR3 is CASTSDRGRNSPLHF. The DNA for the CDR3 is TGTGCCAGCACCTCCGACAGGGGTCGGAATTCACCCCTCCACTTT.